Sequencing of this TCR beta chain was carried out in a study of cytotoxic CD8 clonotypes in ibrutinib-treated CLL. Study at large: Once patients had received a median around 12 months of treatment, range 6 to 36, response samples were obtained. Sequencing produced an average of roughly 280,000 productive templates and some 100,000 productive rearrangements per sample.

General study findings and limits: Age-matched healthy donor levels were exceeded by baseline clonality, which tracked circulating CD8+ T-cell counts. Public clonotypes showed up rarely, and on treatment they shrank or held steady.

Assay used: immunoSEQ multiplex PCR; TCRdb lists only in-frame clones, some missing. The table shows approximately 170,000 clones, with 88% occurring only once. V shed 3 bases and J 8 bases; nucleotides not matched to a gene: 3. Germline V gene lookup returns CDR1 GTSNPN and CDR2 SVGIG (reference sequence). There are 11 residues in the CDR3. Remarks on this clone: What it binds is not known.

The sample was PBMCs, taken at disease progression, from a patient treated with ibrutinib. This chain connects TRBV30 to TRBJ1-2, with 7 bases matching TRBD1. The TCR comes from a human donor with chronic lymphocytic leukemia. The CDR3 coding sequence is TGTGCCTGGAGCTTAGGGGGCGGCTACACCTTC. Amino acid sequence: CAWSLGGGYTF.